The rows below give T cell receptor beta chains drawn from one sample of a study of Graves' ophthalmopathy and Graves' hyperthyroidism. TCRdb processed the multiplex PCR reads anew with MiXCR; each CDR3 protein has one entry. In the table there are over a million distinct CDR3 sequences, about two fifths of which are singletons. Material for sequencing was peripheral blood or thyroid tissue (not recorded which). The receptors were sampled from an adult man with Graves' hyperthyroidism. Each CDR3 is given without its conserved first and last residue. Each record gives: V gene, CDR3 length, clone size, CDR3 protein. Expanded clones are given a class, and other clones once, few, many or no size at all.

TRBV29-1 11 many SVRTRENYGYT
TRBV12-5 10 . ASGLAKTEAF
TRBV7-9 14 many ASLPGQDIVNTEAF
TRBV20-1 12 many SAISGRGKETQY
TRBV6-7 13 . ASSGGGGPGYEQY
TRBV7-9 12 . ASSLGTTWEPLH
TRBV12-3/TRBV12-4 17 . ASSQGVVLAGGPYNEQF
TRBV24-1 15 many ATSAMTWDGNTGELF
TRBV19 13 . ASISGQGFNTEAF
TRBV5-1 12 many ASSLGGSSQPQH
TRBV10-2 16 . ANSHGQGAVGYQETQY
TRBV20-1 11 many SARDPSNQPQH
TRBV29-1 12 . SVESPDRADGYT
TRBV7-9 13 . ASSSAGLAVYGYT